This T cell receptor beta chain stems from a study of T cell responses to AZD1222 COVID-19 vaccine. This CDR3 is built from 11 residues. From germline, CDR1 is SGHRS and CDR2 YFSETQ. Trimming stripped 0 bases from V and 5 bases from J, with 2 bases between. For this clone: Its antigen is undetermined.

Study results and limitations: Reportedly, close to half of spike-specific TCRs are directed against unmutated variant regions. Just five to seven people given AZD1222 tested seropositive at baseline. White British people made up most donors, females outnumbered males, and clonal diversity was possibly underestimated.

Profiled with immunoSEQ multiplex PCR; TCRdb holds only in-frame clones, not every one. The sample contains about 120,000 clones, more than 70% of which appear only once. Sample: peripheral blood, taken 28 days after the second AZD1222 dose. This sequence originates from an adult who received the AZD1222 COVID-19 vaccine. J is TRBJ2-5 and V is TRBV5-1; no clear D. Here the CDR3 DNA reads TGCGCCAGCAGCTTGGTGGAGACCCAGTACTTC. It codes for CASSLVETQYF.